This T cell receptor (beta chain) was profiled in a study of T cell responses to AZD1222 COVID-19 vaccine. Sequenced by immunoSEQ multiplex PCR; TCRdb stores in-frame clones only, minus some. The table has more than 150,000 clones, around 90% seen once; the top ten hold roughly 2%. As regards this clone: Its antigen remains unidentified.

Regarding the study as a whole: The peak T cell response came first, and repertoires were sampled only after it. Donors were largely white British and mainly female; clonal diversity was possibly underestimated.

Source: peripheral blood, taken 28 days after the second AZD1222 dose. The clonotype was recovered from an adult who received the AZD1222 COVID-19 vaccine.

This chain's CDR3 is CASSPGSVGPSYYEQYF. In DNA form, the CDR3 reads TGCGCCAGCAGTCCCGGATCCGTGGGTCCGAGTTATTACGAGCAGTACTTC. V usage is TRBV23-1 and J usage is TRBJ2-7; no reliable D call. TRBV23-1 is an ORF for which the function is uncertain. Trimming stripped 4 bases from V and 4 bases from J, with 23 bases between. CDR3 length: 17 amino acids.